These 27 T cell receptor beta chains were all obtained from the same sample, sequenced in a study of graft-versus-host responses after intestinal transplantation. The data were produced by immunoSEQ multiplex PCR, yet TCRdb's version contains in-frame clones alone and is incomplete. In the table there are under 45,000 clones, approximately 94% of which are singletons. For these TCRs, the target antigens are not known. This specimen consisted of unstimulated CD4+ T cells sorted from spleen or lymph node cells, obtained before transplant. All receptors derive from a human donor who was the organ donor for an intestinal transplant.

The CDR3, as DNA: TGTGCCAGTAGTATAGGGGGTCAGCCCCAGCATTTT. It specifies CASSIGGQPQHF. The chain joins TRBV19 to TRBJ1-5; D is uncertain. Germline CDR1 is LNHDA and CDR2 is SQIVND (reference sequence). The V and J ends lost 1 base and 6 bases respectively, with 4 bases between them. This CDR3 is 12 amino acids long.

The chain has TRBV7-2 and TRBJ1-1; possibly TRBD1 for D (6 bases). Trimming left V 1 base short and J 4 bases short, with 13 bases between. Per the germline V gene, CDR1 is SGHTA and CDR2 is FQGNSA. This CDR3 region has 15 residues. The CDR3 coding sequence is TGTGCCAGCAGCTTAGTCCGAACAGGGCGCACTGAAGCTTTCTTT. Its translation: CASSLVRTGRTEAFF.

The rearrangement joins TRBV6-5 to TRBJ2-7; D could derive from TRBD1 or TRBD2 (5 bases each). CDR1 is MNHEY and CDR2 is SVGAGI in the germline V gene. V was pared by 4 bases and J by 3 bases, with 13 bases between. The CDR3 loop spans 14 amino acids. The CDR3: CASSFGTLSYEQYF. The DNA for the CDR3 is TGTGCCAGCAGTTTTGGGACGCTGAGCTACGAGCAGTACTTC.

The gene calls are TRBV5-1 and TRBJ2-2; D gene unclear. Germline V gene sequence: CDR1 SGHRS, CDR2 YFSETQ. The V gene lost 1 base and the J gene lost 6 bases, with 10 bases spanning the gap. The CDR3 length is 14 residues. CDR3 DNA sequence: TGCGCCAGCAGCTTGAGGCTGGGGTCCGGGGAGCTGTTTTTT. This codes for CASSLRLGSGELFF.

The chain combines TRBV7-6 with TRBJ2-2; tentative D call: TRBD1 (5 bases). Germline V gives CDR1 SGHVS, CDR2 FNYEAQ. V was clipped by 4 bases and J by 6 bases, with 9 bases between them. CDR3 size: 13 residues. The CDR3 loop reads CASSSWGSGELFF. The CDR3 coding sequence is TGTGCCAGCAGCTCATGGGGCTCCGGGGAGCTGTTTTTT.

The chain couples TRBV28 to TRBJ1-6, with D perhaps matching TRBD1 (5 bases). V was pared by 5 bases and J by 0 bases, with 17 bases between. The germline gives CDR1 MDHEN, CDR2 SYDVKM. The CDR3 totals 18 residues. The CDR3 nucleotides are TGTGCCAGCAGTCTTTATAGCCCAGGGAGCTCCTATAATTCACCCCTCCACTTT. Protein sequence: CASSLYSPGSSYNSPLHF.

V gene TRBV11-3 combines with J gene TRBJ2-1; 8 bases agree with TRBD2. CDR3 length: 16 amino acids. CDR1 SGHNT and CDR2 YENEEA come from the germline V gene. The V segment lost 1 base and the J segment 3 bases; nucleotides outside the gene matches: 5. The CDR3 region has the DNA TGTGCCAGCAGCTTAGTGTGGCGGGGGGTCTACAATGAGCAGTTCTTC. Encoded protein: CASSLVWRGVYNEQFF.

Worth noting for this clone: The same CDR3 also results from other DNA sequences found in this sample. J is TRBJ1-2 and V is TRBV4-3, with D possibly TRBD1 on 6 matching bases. CDR3 length equals 13 residues. V shed 0 bases and J shed 5 bases, with 7 bases lying between them. Germline CDR1 and CDR2: LGHNA and YSLEER. CDR3: CASSQDRGYGYTF. For the CDR3, the DNA is TGCGCCAGCAGCCAAGACAGGGGATATGGCTACACCTTC.

This chain uses TRBV7-8 with TRBJ2-7; no reliable D call. The CDR3 runs to 14 residues. From germline, CDR1 is SGHVS and CDR2 FQNEAQ. V was pared by 1 base and J by 0 bases, with 7 bases between. The CDR3 DNA sequence: TGTGCCAGCAGCTTAGGGACCTTCTCCTACGAGCAGTACTTC. It specifies CASSLGTFSYEQYF.

This clone has only one observation. The rearrangement joins TRBV6-6 to TRBJ1-2, with TRBD1 matching 7 bases. The CDR3 runs to 15 residues. V shed 0 bases, J shed 4 bases, and the junction held 5 bases outside the gene matches. Germline V lookup: CDR1 MNHNY, CDR2 SVGAGI (reference sequence). Written as DNA, the CDR3 is TGTGCCAGCAGTTACTCGGGGGACAGTAGCTATGGCTACACCTTC. It is translated as CASSYSGDSSYGYTF.

The genes are TRBV23-1 and TRBJ2-5; 10 nucleotides align to TRBD1. TRBV23-1 falls under the ORF class, with uncertain function. The V and J ends lost 4 bases and 4 bases, in that order; junction bases with no gene match: 6. The CDR3 covers 15 residues. CDR3 in amino acids: CASSLGDRGSETQYF. The CDR3 nucleotides are TGCGCCAGCAGTCTCGGGGACAGGGGTTCAGAGACCCAGTACTTC.

The rearrangement joins TRBV12-2 to TRBJ2-1; TRBD1 is the table's D call, not checked against the DNA. TRBV12-2 is a pseudogene. This CDR3 spans 14 amino acids. The DNA for the CDR3 is TGTGCAAGTCGCCCTACAGGAGCCTACAATGAGCAGTTCTTC. This encodes CASRPTGAYNEQFF.

The chain uses TRBV27 and TRBJ2-1; the match to TRBD1 covers 11 bases. Germline values: CDR1 MNHEY, CDR2 SMNVEV (reference sequence). This CDR3 is 19 amino acids long. V lost 5 bases and J lost 6; bases outside the gene matches: 18. CDR3 coding DNA: TGTGCCAGCAGTCCGATGCCGGGACAGGGGGGGGCAATTAGCAATGAGCAGTTCTTC. It yields the protein CASSPMPGQGGAISNEQFF.

The chain links TRBV28 to TRBJ2-7, with D perhaps assigned TRBD1 or TRBD2 (5 bases each). From germline, CDR1 is MDHEN and CDR2 SYDVKM. Trimming cost V 1 base and J 7 bases, with 11 bases left between them. CDR3 length: 13 amino acids. CDR3 loop: CASSLYRGREQYF. CDR3 in DNA: TGTGCCAGCAGTTTATATAGGGGACGTGAGCAGTACTTC.

J is TRBJ1-5 and V is TRBV19; TRBD1 matches 8 bases. Germline assignment: CDR1 LNHDA and CDR2 SQIVND (reference sequence). The CDR3 is made up of 17 amino acids. Trimming took 7 bases from V and 0 from J; bases not matched to a gene: 11. CDR3 sequence: CASKAGTGVNSNQPQHF. The CDR3 DNA reads TGTGCCAGTAAGGCCGGGACAGGAGTCAATAGCAATCAGCCCCAGCATTTT.

CDR3 sequence reads: CASSSLRDRYQETQYF. CDR3 sequence (DNA): TGTGCCAGCAGCTCCCTCCGAGACAGGTACCAAGAGACCCAGTACTTC. The V gene is TRBV5-6, the J gene TRBJ2-5, with D tentatively TRBD1 (6 bases). V lost 3 bases, J lost 0 bases, and 15 bases lay in between. The CDR3 length is 16 residues. CDR1 and CDR2 (germline): SGHDT, YYEEEE.

The DNA of the CDR3 is TGTGCCAGCAGCTTAGGGGGCAGCTATGGCTACACCTTC. It is translated as CASSLGGSYGYTF. The gene calls are TRBV11-2 and TRBJ1-2; perhaps TRBD1 as D (5 bases). The CDR3 is 13 residues long. The V gene lost 1 base and the J gene lost 4 bases, with 7 bases spanning the gap. The germline V gene has CDR1 SGHAT and CDR2 FQNNGV.

The J gene is TRBJ1-6, the V gene TRBV7-9; D gene uncertain. The CDR3 has 15 amino acids. The germline gives CDR1 SEHNR, CDR2 FQNEAQ (reference sequence). With 5 bases removed from V and 5 bases from J, the gap between germline ends came to 13 bases. CDR3 sequence reads: CASSRTLIDNSPLHF. Here the CDR3 DNA reads TGTGCCAGCAGCCGGACTTTGATTGATAATTCACCCCTCCACTTT. Full variable domain (rest looked up from reference TRBV7-9 and TRBJ1-6): DTGVSQNPRHKITKRGQNVTFRCDPISEHNRLYWYRQTLGQGPEFLTYFQNEAQLEKSRLLSDRFSAERPKGSFSTLEIQRTEQGDSAMYLCASSRTLIDNSPLHFGNGTRLTVT.

This sequence joins TRBV20-1 and TRBJ1-1; D unclear. The V and J ends lost 0 bases and 1 base respectively, with 0 bases between them. In germline, CDR1 is DFQATT, CDR2 SNEGSKA (reference sequence). The CDR3 contains 11 residues. CDR3 residues: CSARENTEAFF. The CDR3 nucleotides are TGCAGTGCTAGAGAGAACACTGAAGCTTTCTTT.

This chain connects TRBV10-2 to TRBJ1-2; maybe TRBD1 (6 bases). CDR1 WSHSY and CDR2 SAAADI come from the germline V gene. Trimming took 2 bases from V and 6 from J, leaving 10 bases between them. The CDR3 contains 13 residues. CDR3 nucleotide sequence: TGCGCCAGCAGTGAGAGGGACATAAATGGCTACACCTTC. This translates into CASSERDINGYTF.

The chain combines TRBV28 with TRBJ1-2, with D possibly matching TRBD1 (6 bases). The CDR3 consists of 13 residues. Per the germline V gene, CDR1 is MDHEN and CDR2 is SYDVKM. Deletions cut 2 bases from V and 6 bases from J, with 10 bases between. The CDR3 DNA follows: TGTGCCAGCAGTTTACTACAGGGCGATGGCTACACCTTC. It yields the protein CASSLLQGDGYTF.

The chain uses TRBV5-1 and TRBJ1-2; no clear D. CDR1 is SGHRS and CDR2 is YFSETQ in the germline V gene. This CDR3 has 14 residues. The V end was cut by 0 bases, the J end by 4 bases, with 10 bases between. The DNA for the CDR3 is TGCGCCAGCAGCTTGGGTCTGAGCGGCTATGGCTACACCTTC. Translated: CASSLGLSGYGYTF.

This chain joins TRBV18 and TRBJ2-5; D unresolved. The CDR3 consists of 11 residues. The V gene lost 5 bases and the J gene lost 5 bases, with 6 bases spanning the gap. The germline V gene encodes CDR1 KGHSH and CDR2 LQKENI. The CDR3, as DNA: TGTGCCAGCTCAATAGTGGAGACCCAGTACTTC. Its protein is CASSIVETQYF.

The rearrangement links TRBV18 to TRBJ2-4; 7 bases match TRBD1. Germline-derived CDR1 and CDR2 are KGHSH and LQKENI. CDR3 length equals 20 residues. J was trimmed by 0 bases and V by 3 bases; bases with no gene match: 17. The CDR3 region has the DNA TGTGCCAGCTCACCCTCGCACTGGACAGGCAAGAACCTAGCCAAAAACATTCAGTACTTC. Residues: CASSPSHWTGKNLAKNIQYF.

CDR3 in amino acids: CASSLGLAYNEQFF. The CDR3 DNA reads as TGTGCCAGCAGCTTAGGTCTGGCCTACAATGAGCAGTTCTTC. This chain connects TRBV11-2 to TRBJ2-1; no clear D gene. The germline V and J ends were trimmed by 1 base and 2 bases, with 6 bases remaining between them. This CDR3 has 14 residues. Germline V gene sequence: CDR1 SGHAT, CDR2 FQNNGV.

The gene calls are TRBV7-3 and TRBJ1-1; 9 bases align to TRBD1. Germline V gene lookup returns CDR1 SGHTA and CDR2 FQGTGA. The CDR3 consists of 15 residues. J lost 4 bases, V lost 4 bases, and 7 bases had no gene match. The CDR3 DNA sequence: TGTGCCAGCAGCTCACAGGGGGCTGGTGGCACTGAAGCTTTCTTT. Its protein is CASSSQGAGGTEAFF. The full variable domain, in which reference TRBV7-3 and TRBJ1-1 provide the parts outside the CDR3, is GAGVSQTPSNKVTEKGKYVELRCDPISGHTALYWYRQSLGQGPEFLIYFQGTGAADDSGLPNDRFFAVRPEGSVSTLKIQRTERGDSAVYLCASSSQGAGGTEAFFGQGTRLTVV.

The genes are TRBV6-6 and TRBJ2-7; 11 nucleotides line up with TRBD2. This CDR3 comprises 15 residues. Germline trimming cut 0 bases from V and 4 bases from J; bases unmatched to any gene: 2. CDR1 MNHNY and CDR2 SVGAGI come from the germline V gene (reference sequence). CDR3 sequence reads: CASSYSSSGGYEQYF. The CDR3 DNA reads as TGTGCCAGCAGTTACTCGTCTAGCGGGGGGTACGAGCAGTACTTC.